These 31 T cell receptor beta chains came from one sample sequenced in a study of response to subunit inactivated influenza vaccine. TCRdb reanalysed the RT-PCR reads using MiXCR and keeps one entry per CDR3 protein. Of roughly 700,000 distinct CDR3 sequences listed, 15% to 19% are singletons. The sequences come from PBMCs from blood, collected 11 to 12 days after vaccination. These receptors originate from a man between 50 and 59 years old who received an inactivated influenza vaccine.

The chain couples TRBV25-1 to TRBJ2-7; 10 positions agree with TRBD1. Germline values: CDR1 MGHDK, CDR2 SYGVNS. This CDR3 has 15 residues. Trimming at V came to 3 bases and at J to 3 bases, leaving 5 bases not matched to a gene. CDR3 sequence reads: CASSDPGQGIYEQYF. The CDR3 nucleotides are TGTGCCAGCAGTGACCCGGGACAGGGGATCTACGAGCAGTACTTC.

Many counts were recorded for this clonotype. The CDR3 DNA reads TGCAGTGCCGCACCATCGGAGGGGAACTACGAGCAGTACTTC. Protein product: CSAAPSEGNYEQYF. The rearrangement joins TRBV20-1 to TRBJ2-7; D is perhaps TRBD2 (6 bases). Between the trimmed V and J ends, which lost 6 bases and 3 bases, there was a span of 18 bases. The CDR3 spans 14 residues. The germline CDR1 and CDR2 sequences are DFQATT and SNEGSKA (reference sequence).

With regard to this clonotype: The junction does not match germline at one end; this may be a read error. CDR3 in DNA: TGTGCCAGCAGCCTCGCGTCTAGCGTCCCCCGGCTCTTC. Encoded protein: CASSLASSVPRLF. The chain joins TRBV14 to TRBJ2-1; a weak D match, TRBD2 (6 bases). CDR1 and CDR2 from the germline V gene are SGHDN and FVKESK. The length of the CDR3 is 13 residues.

This chain joins TRBV3-1 and TRBJ2-5; a possible D gene is TRBD2 (6 bases). Germline CDR1 is LGHDT and CDR2 is YNNKEL (reference sequence). This CDR3 spans 14 amino acids. V was pared by 1 base and J by 4 bases, with 10 bases between. CDR3 nucleotides: TGTGCCAGCAGCCAAGTGGAGGGACGAGAGACCCAGTACTTC. Its translation: CASSQVEGRETQYF.

J is TRBJ2-2 and V is TRBV20-1; no reliable D call. Germline CDR1 reads DFQATT; CDR2 reads SNEGSKA (reference sequence). This CDR3 contains 14 residues. With 2 bases removed from V and 3 bases from J, the gap between germline ends came to 10 bases. The CDR3 nucleotides read TGCAGTGCTAGAAGAGGTCCCTACACCGGGGAGCTGTTTTTT. Its protein is CSARRGPYTGELFF.

In its sample, this clonotype was seen a few times. The chain uses TRBV20-1 and TRBJ1-5; no reliable D call. The ends were cut back, 5 bases at V and 0 bases at J, with 14 bases in the middle. The CDR3 runs to 15 residues. Per the germline V gene, CDR1 is DFQATT and CDR2 is SNEGSKA (reference sequence). The CDR3 is CSARLVQNSNQPQHF. DNA for the CDR3: TGCAGTGCTCGCCTCGTCCAAAATAGCAATCAGCCCCAGCATTTT.

The table lists this clonotype with a few counts. The rearrangement uses TRBV12-3 or TRBV12-4 and TRBJ1-1; 7 nucleotides agree with TRBD1. With V trimmed by 6 bases and J by 5 bases, 12 bases remained unmatched. This CDR3 region has 15 residues. CDR3 region: CASRHGQEVGTEAFF. CDR3 nucleotides: TGTGCCAGCAGACACGGACAGGAAGTAGGGACTGAAGCTTTCTTT.

This clonotype has just a few counts. The chain carries TRBV10-3 and TRBJ2-3; 10 nucleotides agree with TRBD1. Trimming took 8 bases from V and 2 from J; bases not matched to a gene: 4. The CDR3 is 14 residues long. Germline CDR1 and CDR2: ENHRY and SYGVKD. The CDR3 reads CAIGTGAYTDTQYF. Here the CDR3 DNA reads TGTGCCATCGGGACAGGGGCTTACACAGATACGCAGTATTTT.

This clonotype was counted between two and nine times. The V and J genes are TRBV6-5 and TRBJ1-1, with a weak D call TRBD1 (5 bases). The CDR3 has 14 amino acids. Trimming cost V 4 bases and J 4 bases, with 13 bases left between them. The germline gives CDR1 MNHEY, CDR2 SVGAGI. The CDR3 DNA sequence: TGTGCCAGCAGTTCATTCTGGGGGGGCACTGAAGCTTTCTTT. Its protein is CASSSFWGGTEAFF.

V usage is TRBV7-8 and J usage is TRBJ2-2; 12 nucleotides line up with TRBD2. The length of the CDR3 is 17 residues. Germline CDR1 and CDR2: SGHVS and FQNEAQ. Trimming removed 2 bases from V and 1 base from J; junction bases left unmatched: 2. Here the CDR3 DNA reads TGTGCCAGCAGCTTAATGGGACTAGCGGGGAACACCGGGGAGCTGTTTTTT. It codes for CASSLMGLAGNTGELFF.

This clonotype showed up just a few times. V gene TRBV10-3 combines with J gene TRBJ2-2; 7 nucleotides match TRBD1. Germline values: CDR1 ENHRY, CDR2 SYGVKD. V was pared by 2 bases and J by 4 bases, with 1 base of the junction left unmatched. CDR3 length equals 14 residues. The CDR3 DNA is TGTGCCATCAGTGAGAACAGGGGCACCGGGGAGCTGTTTTTT. This encodes CAISENRGTGELFF.

The chain is built from TRBV7-9 and TRBJ1-2; 9 nucleotides align to TRBD1. The CDR3 runs to 14 residues. Germline values: CDR1 SEHNR, CDR2 FQNEAQ (reference sequence). With 1 base clipped from V and 7 bases from J, the junction kept 4 bases outside the gene matches. The CDR3 bases are TGTGCCAGCAGCTTAGGTACAGGGGGCTTTGGCTACACCTTC. This codes for CASSLGTGGFGYTF.

The CDR3 region has the DNA TGTGCCAGCAGCGTCCGACACAACAGGGGCGGGGGCTACACCTTC. It codes for CASSVRHNRGGGYTF. The rearrangement uses TRBV7-2 and TRBJ1-2; 7 bases are a match to TRBD1. Losses at the gene ends were 5 bases for V and 8 bases for J; bases not matched to a gene: 14. The CDR3 runs 15 residues. Per germline, CDR1 SGHTA and CDR2 FQGNSA.

In this sample, this clonotype turned up many times. V and J are TRBV7-2 and TRBJ2-3; 12 positions agree with TRBD2. The CDR3 is 15 amino acids. Germline V CDR1 and CDR2: SGHTA, FQGNSA. With V trimmed by 5 bases and J by 0 bases, 0 bases remained unmatched. The CDR3 DNA sequence: TGTGCCAGCAGCGGGACTAGCGGGAGCACAGATACGCAGTATTTT. Translating gives CASSGTSGSTDTQYF.

As DNA, the CDR3 is TGCAGTGCCCATGAGGGAAGTGGCGGATCTAACTATGGCTACACCTTC. Translation gives CSAHEGSGGSNYGYTF. V is TRBV20-1 and J is TRBJ1-2; D remains ambiguous. CDR1 and CDR2 from the germline V gene are DFQATT and SNEGSKA (reference sequence). V was shortened by 6 bases and J by 0 bases, with 20 bases between the two germline ends. This CDR3 region has 16 residues.

This clonotype was seen a single time. The CDR3: CASSSPPATGMNTEAFF. For the CDR3, the DNA is TGTGCCAGCAGCTCCCCTCCCGCGACAGGGATGAACACTGAAGCTTTCTTT. The chain has TRBV7-9 and TRBJ1-1; the match to TRBD1 covers 7 bases. Germline assignment: CDR1 SEHNR and CDR2 FQNEAQ (reference sequence). J lost 0 bases, V lost 4 bases, and 11 bases had no gene match. This CDR3 is 17 amino acids long.

V and J are TRBV12-3 or TRBV12-4 and TRBJ2-5; weak D call: TRBD1 (5 bases). V shed 0 bases and J shed 5 bases, with 13 bases lying between them. This CDR3 is 15 amino acids long. The CDR3 DNA reads TGTGCCAGCAGTTTAGCGCTACAGGCCCAGGAGACCCAGTACTTC. Residues: CASSLALQAQETQYF.

This chain links TRBV4-1 with TRBJ2-1, with D unclear. The CDR3 sequence is 17 residues long. Between the trimmed V and J ends, which lost 0 bases and 0 bases, there was a span of 12 bases. The germline CDR1 and CDR2 sequences are MGHRA and YSYEKL. CDR3 sequence: CASSQEGHYTSYNEQFF. CDR3 coding DNA: TGCGCCAGCAGCCAAGAGGGTCACTACACCTCCTACAATGAGCAGTTCTTC.

The chain carries TRBV6-1 and TRBJ2-7; 10 nucleotides line up with TRBD2. The CDR3 is made up of 15 amino acids. Germline V gives CDR1 MNHNS, CDR2 SASEGT. V was clipped by 10 bases and J by 2 bases; unmatched bases: 11. Here the CDR3 reads CATGRIAGGPYEQYF. The CDR3 DNA is TGTGCCACGGGCCGGATAGCGGGAGGACCCTACGAGCAGTACTTC.

The chain combines TRBV27 with TRBJ2-2, with a tentative D call TRBD2 (6 bases). The CDR3 runs 15 residues. V shed 6 bases and J shed 6 bases, with 17 bases lying between them. Looked up from germline, CDR1 is MNHEY and CDR2 is SMNVEV (reference sequence). This CDR3 reads CASRSLPGAAGELFF. The CDR3 nucleotides read TGTGCCAGCAGGAGCCTCCCGGGAGCCGCCGGGGAGCTGTTTTTT.

The genes are TRBV7-2 and TRBJ2-5; D remains ambiguous. Germline CDR1 and CDR2: SGHTA and FQGNSA. The CDR3 has 12 amino acids. The V gene lost 6 bases and the J gene lost 5 bases, with 10 bases spanning the gap. CDR3 DNA: TGTGCCAGCAGGTCTTTGGTGGAGACCCAGTACTTC. Translation: CASRSLVETQYF.

The chain uses TRBV5-1 and TRBJ2-1, with D perhaps matching TRBD2 (6 bases). The V gene lost 4 bases and the J gene lost 4 bases, with 9 bases spanning the gap. The germline gives CDR1 SGHRS, CDR2 YFSETQ. The CDR3 runs to 13 residues. This CDR3 is CASSDGSYNEQFF. The CDR3, as DNA: TGCGCCAGCAGCGACGGGAGTTACAATGAGCAGTTCTTC.

This clonotype turned up a few times. The chain uses TRBV7-9 and TRBJ2-4; TRBD1 matches 7 bases. There are 13 residues in the CDR3. CDR1 is SEHNR and CDR2 is FQNEAQ in the germline V gene (reference sequence). With 4 bases clipped from V and 5 bases from J, the junction kept 2 bases outside the gene matches. The CDR3 region is CASSSGTENIQYF. CDR3 coding DNA: TGTGCCAGCAGCTCCGGGACAGAAAACATTCAGTACTTC.

This clonotype was counted a few times. The chain carries TRBV7-2 and TRBJ2-1; 7 bases map to TRBD2. J gave up 8 bases and V 2 bases, and 9 bases lay outside the gene matches. The CDR3 runs 15 residues. Germline values: CDR1 SGHTA, CDR2 FQGNSA. The CDR3 is CASSLPRGSTHEQFF. For the CDR3, the DNA is TGTGCCAGCAGCTTACCGCGCGGGAGTACGCATGAGCAGTTCTTC.

The CDR3 is CASSTGQGIGNEQFF. CDR3 nucleotides: TGCGCCAGCAGCACTGGACAGGGTATTGGTAATGAGCAGTTCTTC. V is TRBV5-1 and J is TRBJ2-1, with 8 bases matching TRBD1. Losses at the gene ends were 4 bases for V and 7 bases for J; bases not matched to a gene: 10. The germline V gene has CDR1 SGHRS and CDR2 YFSETQ. CDR3 length: 15 residues.

This chain joins TRBV20-1 and TRBJ2-3; perhaps TRBD1 as D (5 bases). Trimming took 6 bases from V and 1 from J, leaving 20 bases between them. Germline V gives CDR1 DFQATT, CDR2 SNEGSKA (reference sequence). The CDR3 has 16 residues. CDR3 loop: CSAATRSGKRTDTQYF. The DNA for the CDR3 is TGCAGTGCCGCAACCCGATCAGGGAAACGCACAGATACGCAGTATTTT.

This clonotype was observed a few times. DNA for the CDR3: TGTGCCATAGCAAATACAGGGGTCCGCACAGATACGCAGTATTTT. It is translated as CAIANTGVRTDTQYF. This rearrangement joins TRBV10-3 to TRBJ2-3; 7 nucleotides line up with TRBD1. CDR1 is ENHRY and CDR2 is SYGVKD in the germline V gene. J lost 1 base, V lost 9 bases, and 10 bases had no gene match. The CDR3 loop spans 15 amino acids.

The chain has TRBV12-3 or TRBV12-4 and TRBJ2-1; 9 nucleotides agree with TRBD1. The V segment lost 6 bases and the J segment 4 bases; nucleotides outside the gene matches: 4. The CDR3 runs to 14 residues. The CDR3 is CASRGQGGYNEQFF. The CDR3 DNA reads TGTGCCAGCAGGGGACAGGGAGGGTACAATGAGCAGTTCTTC.

This clonotype has a handful of counts. The V gene is TRBV7-9, the J gene TRBJ2-6; 10 bases match TRBD1. Germline-derived CDR1 and CDR2 are SEHNR and FQNEAQ (reference sequence). The CDR3 loop spans 16 amino acids. J lost 1 base, V lost 4 bases, and 1 base had no gene match. CDR3 sequence reads: CASSSGQGSGANVLTF. The CDR3, as DNA: TGTGCCAGCAGCTCGGGACAGGGGTCTGGGGCCAACGTCCTGACTTTC. Drawing the rest from reference TRBV7-9 and TRBJ2-6, the complete variable domain is DTGVSQNPRHKITKRGQNVTFRCDPISEHNRLYWYRQTLGQGPEFLTYFQNEAQLEKSRLLSDRFSAERPKGSFSTLEIQRTEQGDSAMYLCASSSGQGSGANVLTFGAGSRLTVL.

This clonotype was found a few times. The chain combines TRBV11-2 with TRBJ2-7; tentatively, D is TRBD2 (6 bases). CDR3 length equals 14 residues. CDR1 SGHAT and CDR2 FQNNGV come from the germline V gene. The V and J ends lost 5 bases and 2 bases respectively, with 13 bases between them. This chain's CDR3 is CASSPRDFTYEQYF. The CDR3 DNA follows: TGTGCCAGCAGCCCAAGGGACTTTACCTACGAGCAGTACTTC. Together with reference TRBV11-2 and TRBJ2-7, the CDR3 gives the full variable domain: EAGVAQSPRYKIIEKRQSVAFWCNPISGHATLYWYQQILGQGPKLLIQFQNNGVVDDSQLPKDRFSAERLKGVDSTLKIQPAKLEDSAVYLCASSPRDFTYEQYFGPGTRLTVT.

This chain links TRBV20-1 with TRBJ2-3; D gene uncertain. Trimming shortened V by 0 bases and J by 2 bases, and 3 bases separated the two germline ends. Germline loops: CDR1 DFQATT, CDR2 SNEGSKA (reference sequence). CDR3 length: 12 residues. Written as DNA, the CDR3 is TGCAGTGCTAGAGACAACACAGATACGCAGTATTTT. It specifies CSARDNTDTQYF.